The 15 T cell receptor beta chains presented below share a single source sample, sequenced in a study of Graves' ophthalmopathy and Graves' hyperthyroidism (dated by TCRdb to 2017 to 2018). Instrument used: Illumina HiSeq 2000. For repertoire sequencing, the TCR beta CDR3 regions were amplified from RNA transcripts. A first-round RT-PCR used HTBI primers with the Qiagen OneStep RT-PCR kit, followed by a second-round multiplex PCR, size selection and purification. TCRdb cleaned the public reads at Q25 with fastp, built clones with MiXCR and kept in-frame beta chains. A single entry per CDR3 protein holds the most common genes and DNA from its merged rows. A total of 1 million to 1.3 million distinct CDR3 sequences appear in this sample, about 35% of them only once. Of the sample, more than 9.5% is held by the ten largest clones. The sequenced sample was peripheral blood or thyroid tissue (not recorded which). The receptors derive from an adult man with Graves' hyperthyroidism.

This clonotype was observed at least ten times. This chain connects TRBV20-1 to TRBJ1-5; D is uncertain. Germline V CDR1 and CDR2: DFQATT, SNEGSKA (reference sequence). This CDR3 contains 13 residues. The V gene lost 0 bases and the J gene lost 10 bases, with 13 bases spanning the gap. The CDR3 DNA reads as TGCAGTGCTAGAGAGGTGGTCGCTGGCCCCCAGCATTTT. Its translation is CSAREVVAGPQHF.

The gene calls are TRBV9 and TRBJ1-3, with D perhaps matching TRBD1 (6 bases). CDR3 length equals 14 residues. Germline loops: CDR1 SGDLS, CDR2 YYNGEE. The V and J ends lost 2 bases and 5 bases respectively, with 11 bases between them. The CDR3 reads CASSVGDNRNTIYF. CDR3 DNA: TGTGCCAGCAGCGTCGGGGACAACCGAAACACCATATATTTT.

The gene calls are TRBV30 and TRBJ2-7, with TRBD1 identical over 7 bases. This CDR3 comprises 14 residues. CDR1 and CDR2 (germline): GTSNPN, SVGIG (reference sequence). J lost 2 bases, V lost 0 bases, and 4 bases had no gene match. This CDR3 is CAWSVLQGPYEQYF. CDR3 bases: TGTGCCTGGAGTGTACTACAGGGGCCCTACGAGCAGTACTTC. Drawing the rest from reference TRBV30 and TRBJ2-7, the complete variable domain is SQTIHQWPATLVQPVGSPLSLECTVEGTSNPNLYWYRQAAGRGLQLLFYSVGIGQISSEVPQNLSASRPQDRQFILSSKKLLLSDSGFYLCAWSVLQGPYEQYFGPGTRLTVT.

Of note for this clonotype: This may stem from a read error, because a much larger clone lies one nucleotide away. This CDR3 reads CATSEGSGNTIYF. CDR3 sequence (DNA): TGTGCCACCAGTGAAGGGAGTGGAAACACCATATATTTT. This chain links TRBV24-1 with TRBJ1-3; D gene unclear. The CDR3 totals 13 residues. V shed 4 bases and J shed 3 bases, with 6 bases lying between them. Germline V lookup: CDR1 KGHDR, CDR2 SFDVKD.

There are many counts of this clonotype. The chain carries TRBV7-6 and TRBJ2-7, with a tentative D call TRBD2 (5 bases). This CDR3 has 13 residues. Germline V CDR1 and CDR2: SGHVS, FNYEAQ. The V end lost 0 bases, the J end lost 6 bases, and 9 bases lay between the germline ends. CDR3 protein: CASSLALRGEQYF. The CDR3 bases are TGTGCCAGCAGCTTAGCGCTCCGGGGCGAGCAGTACTTC.

The CDR3 spells CASSPNLGQGGQPQHF. In DNA, the CDR3 is TGTGCCAGCAGTCCAAACCTCGGACAGGGGGGGCAGCCCCAGCATTTT. The J gene is TRBJ1-5, the V gene TRBV6-5, with 10 positions matching TRBD1. The germline V gene has CDR1 MNHEY and CDR2 SVGAGI. The CDR3 consists of 16 residues. Losses at the gene ends were 5 bases for V and 7 bases for J; bases not matched to a gene: 11.

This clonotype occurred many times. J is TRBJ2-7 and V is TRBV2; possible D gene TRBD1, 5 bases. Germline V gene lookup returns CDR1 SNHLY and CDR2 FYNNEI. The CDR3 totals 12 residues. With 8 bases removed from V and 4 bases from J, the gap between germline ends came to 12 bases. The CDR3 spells CASGRVVYEQYF. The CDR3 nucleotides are TGTGCCAGCGGCAGGGTAGTTTACGAGCAGTACTTC.

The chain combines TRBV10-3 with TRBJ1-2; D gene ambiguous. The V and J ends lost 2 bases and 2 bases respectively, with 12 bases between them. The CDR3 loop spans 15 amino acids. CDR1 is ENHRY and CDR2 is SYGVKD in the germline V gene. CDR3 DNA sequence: TGTGCCATCAGTGAGACTGATATTGGGAACTATGGCTACACCTTC. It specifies CAISETDIGNYGYTF.

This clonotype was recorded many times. The CDR3 region is CASSLAGAGGYEQYF. CDR3 in DNA: TGCGCCAGCAGCTTGGCCGGAGCGGGAGGGTACGAGCAGTACTTC. The genes are TRBV5-1 and TRBJ2-7; TRBD2 agrees at 10 bases. Trimming removed 0 bases from V and 4 bases from J; junction bases left unmatched: 4. Germline-derived CDR1 and CDR2 are SGHRS and YFSETQ. The CDR3 consists of 15 residues.

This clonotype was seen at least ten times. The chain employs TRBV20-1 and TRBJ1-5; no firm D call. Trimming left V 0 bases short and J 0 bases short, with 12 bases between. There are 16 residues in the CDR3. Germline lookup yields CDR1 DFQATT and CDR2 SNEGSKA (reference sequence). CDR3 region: CSARDRSVTSNQPQHF. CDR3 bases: TGCAGTGCTAGAGATCGGTCAGTGACTAGCAATCAGCCCCAGCATTTT.

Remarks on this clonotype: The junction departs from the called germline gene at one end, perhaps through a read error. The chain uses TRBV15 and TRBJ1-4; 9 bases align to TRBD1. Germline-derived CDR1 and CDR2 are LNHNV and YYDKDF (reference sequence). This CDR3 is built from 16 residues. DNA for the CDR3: TGTGCCGCCAGCAGCTTAACAGGGGGCCGTAATGAAAAACTGTTTTTT. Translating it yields CAASSLTGGRNEKLFF.

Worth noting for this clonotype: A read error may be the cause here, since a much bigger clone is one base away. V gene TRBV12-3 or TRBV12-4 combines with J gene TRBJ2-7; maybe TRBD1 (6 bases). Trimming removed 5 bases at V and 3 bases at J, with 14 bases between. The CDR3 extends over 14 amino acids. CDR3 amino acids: CASSPGQSNYEQYF. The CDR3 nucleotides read TGTGCCAGCAGTCCCGGACAGAGCAACTACGAGCAGTACTTC.

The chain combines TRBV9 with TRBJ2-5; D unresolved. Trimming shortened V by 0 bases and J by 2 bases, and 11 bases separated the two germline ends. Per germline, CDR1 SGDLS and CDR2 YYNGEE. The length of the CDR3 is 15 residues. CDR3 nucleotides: TGTGCCAGCAGCGTAGCGAGTGACGCTCAAGAGACCCAGTACTTC. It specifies CASSVASDAQETQYF.

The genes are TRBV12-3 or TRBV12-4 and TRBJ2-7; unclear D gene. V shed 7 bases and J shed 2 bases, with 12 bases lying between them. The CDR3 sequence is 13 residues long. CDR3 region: CASNLNPTYEQYF. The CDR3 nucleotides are TGTGCCAGCAACCTGAACCCCACCTACGAGCAGTACTTC.

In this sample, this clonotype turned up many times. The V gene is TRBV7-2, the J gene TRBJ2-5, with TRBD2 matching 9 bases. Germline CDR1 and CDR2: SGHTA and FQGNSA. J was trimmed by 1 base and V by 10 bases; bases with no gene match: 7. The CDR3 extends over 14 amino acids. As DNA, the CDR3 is TGTGCCACCGCCCAGACTAGCGGCCAAGAGACCCAGTACTTC. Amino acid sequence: CATAQTSGQETQYF.